The sequence of this TCR beta chain was determined in a study of a mutant IDH1 vaccine in newly diagnosed glioma. Overall study findings and caveats: Seemingly, pseudoprogression had no relation to changes in the top peripheral T cell clonotypes.

Method: immunoSEQ multiplex PCR; TCRdb's copy keeps in-frame clones and lacks some. Seen here are fewer than 15,000 clones, around 81% observed once, and the top ten hold about 4.2%. CDR3 length: 16 residues. Trimming took 7 bases from V and 1 from J; bases not matched to a gene: 8. Germline V gene sequence: CDR1 LNHDA, CDR2 SQIVND (reference sequence). Concerning this clone: Antigen: not known.

Time point meaning: week 47, end of study. Doses comprised 300 ug of mutant IDH1 20-mer peptide each, plus topical imiquimod. Sequenced material: PBMCs, taken from a glioma patient whose treatment included an IDH1 peptide vaccine. This TCR derives from a woman between 40 and 50 years old with glioma. The rearrangement joins TRBV19 to TRBJ2-3; 10 nucleotides line up with TRBD2. The CDR3 nucleotides are TGTGCCAGTACCAAGGAAGCGGGGGGGCGCACAGATACGCAGTATTTT. It specifies CASTKEAGGRTDTQYF. Variable domain in full (rest from reference TRBV19 and TRBJ2-3): DGGITQSPKYLFRKEGQNVTLSCEQNLNHDAMYWYRQDPGQGLRLIYYSQIVNDFQKGDIAEGYSVSREKKESFPLTVTSAQKNPTAFYLCASTKEAGGRTDTQYFGPGTRLTVL.